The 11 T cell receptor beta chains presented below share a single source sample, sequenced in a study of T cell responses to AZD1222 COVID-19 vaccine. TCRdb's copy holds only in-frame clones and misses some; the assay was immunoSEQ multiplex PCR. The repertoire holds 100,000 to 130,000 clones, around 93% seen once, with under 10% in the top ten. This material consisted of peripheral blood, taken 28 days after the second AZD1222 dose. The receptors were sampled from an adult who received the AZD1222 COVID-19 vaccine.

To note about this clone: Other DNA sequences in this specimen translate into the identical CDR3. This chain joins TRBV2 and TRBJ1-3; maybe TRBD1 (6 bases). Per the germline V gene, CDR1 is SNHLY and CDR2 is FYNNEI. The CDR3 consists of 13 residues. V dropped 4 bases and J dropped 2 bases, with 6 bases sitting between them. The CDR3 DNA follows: TGTGCCAGCAGTGGGGGGCCTGGAAACACCATATATTTT. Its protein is CASSGGPGNTIYF.

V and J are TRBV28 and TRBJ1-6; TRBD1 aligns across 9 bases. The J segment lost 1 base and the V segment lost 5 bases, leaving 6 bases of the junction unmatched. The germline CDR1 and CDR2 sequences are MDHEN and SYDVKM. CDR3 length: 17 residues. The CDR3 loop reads CASSRDRVGSYNSPLHF. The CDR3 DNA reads TGTGCCAGCAGTCGGGACAGGGTTGGGTCCTATAATTCACCCCTCCACTTT. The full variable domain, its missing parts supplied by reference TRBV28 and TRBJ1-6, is DVKVTQSSRYLVKRTGEKVFLECVQDMDHENMFWYRQDPGLGLRLIYFSYDVKMKEKGDIPEGYSVSREKKERFSLILESASTNQTSMYLCASSRDRVGSYNSPLHFGNGTRLTVT.

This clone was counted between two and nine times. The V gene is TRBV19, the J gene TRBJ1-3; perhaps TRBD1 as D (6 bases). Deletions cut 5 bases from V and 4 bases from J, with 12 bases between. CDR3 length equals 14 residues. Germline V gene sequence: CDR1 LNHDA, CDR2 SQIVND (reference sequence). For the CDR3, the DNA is TGTGCCAGTAGTTCACAGGGATTCGGAAACACCATATATTTT. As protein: CASSSQGFGNTIYF. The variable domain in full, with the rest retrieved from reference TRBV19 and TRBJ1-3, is DGGITQSPKYLFRKEGQNVTLSCEQNLNHDAMYWYRQDPGQGLRLIYYSQIVNDFQKGDIAEGYSVSREKKESFPLTVTSAQKNPTAFYLCASSSQGFGNTIYFGEGSWLTVV.

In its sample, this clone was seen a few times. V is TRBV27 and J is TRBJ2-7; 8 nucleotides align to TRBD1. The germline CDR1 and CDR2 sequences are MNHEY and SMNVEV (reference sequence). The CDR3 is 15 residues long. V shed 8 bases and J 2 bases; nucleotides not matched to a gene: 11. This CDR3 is CASFWSRDRPYEQYF. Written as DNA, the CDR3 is TGTGCCAGCTTTTGGTCCCGGGACAGGCCCTACGAGCAGTACTTC.

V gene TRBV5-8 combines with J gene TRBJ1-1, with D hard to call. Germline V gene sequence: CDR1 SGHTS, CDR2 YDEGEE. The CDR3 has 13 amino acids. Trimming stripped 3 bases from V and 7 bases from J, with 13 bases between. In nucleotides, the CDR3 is TGTGCCAGCAGCTCCCCCGAGGCGGATGAAGCTTTCTTT. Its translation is CASSSPEADEAFF. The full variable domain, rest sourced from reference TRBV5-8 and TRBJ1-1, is EAGVTQSPTHLIKTRGQQATLRCSPISGHTSVYWYQQALGLGLQFLLWYDEGEERNRGNFPPRFSGRQFPNYSSELNVNALELEDSALYLCASSSPEADEAFFGQGTRLTVV.

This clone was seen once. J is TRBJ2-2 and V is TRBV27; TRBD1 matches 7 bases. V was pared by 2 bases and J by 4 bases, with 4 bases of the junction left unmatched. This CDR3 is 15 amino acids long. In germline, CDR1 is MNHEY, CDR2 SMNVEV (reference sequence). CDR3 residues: CASSLKTGITGELFF. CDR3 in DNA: TGTGCCAGCAGTTTAAAGACAGGGATCACCGGGGAGCTGTTTTTT.

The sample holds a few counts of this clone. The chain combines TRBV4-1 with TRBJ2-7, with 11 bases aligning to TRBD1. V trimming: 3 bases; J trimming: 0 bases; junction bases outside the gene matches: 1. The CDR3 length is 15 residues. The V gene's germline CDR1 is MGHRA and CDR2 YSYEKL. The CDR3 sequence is CASSHGTGGSYEQYF. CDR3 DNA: TGCGCCAGCAGCCACGGGACAGGGGGCTCCTACGAGCAGTACTTC.

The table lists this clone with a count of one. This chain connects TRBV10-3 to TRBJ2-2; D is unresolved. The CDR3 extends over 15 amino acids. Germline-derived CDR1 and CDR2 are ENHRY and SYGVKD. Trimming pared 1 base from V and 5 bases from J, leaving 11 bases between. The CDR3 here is CAISEFSEETGELFF. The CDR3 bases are TGTGCCATCAGTGAGTTTTCAGAGGAGACCGGGGAGCTGTTTTTT.

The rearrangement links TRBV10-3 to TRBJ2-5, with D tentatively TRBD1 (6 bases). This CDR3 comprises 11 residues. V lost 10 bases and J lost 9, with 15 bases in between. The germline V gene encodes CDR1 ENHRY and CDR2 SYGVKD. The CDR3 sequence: CATQQGTAQYF. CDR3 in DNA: TGTGCCACTCAACAGGGAACGGCCCAGTACTTC.

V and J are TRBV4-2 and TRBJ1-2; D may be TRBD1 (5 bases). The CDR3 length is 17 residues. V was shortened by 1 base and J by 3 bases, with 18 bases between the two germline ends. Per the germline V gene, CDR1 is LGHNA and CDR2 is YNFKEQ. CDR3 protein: CASSQGGTAQGDYGYTF. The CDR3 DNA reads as TGTGCCAGCAGCCAAGGAGGCACAGCCCAGGGAGACTATGGCTACACCTTC.

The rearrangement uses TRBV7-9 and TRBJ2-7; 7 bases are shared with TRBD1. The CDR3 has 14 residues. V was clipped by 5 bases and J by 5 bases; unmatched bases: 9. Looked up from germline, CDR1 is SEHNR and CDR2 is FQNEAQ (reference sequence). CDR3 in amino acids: CASSESLTGDEQYF. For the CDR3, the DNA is TGTGCCAGCAGCGAATCACTTACAGGGGACGAGCAGTACTTC. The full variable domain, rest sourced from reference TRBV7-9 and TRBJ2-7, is DTGVSQNPRHKITKRGQNVTFRCDPISEHNRLYWYRQTLGQGPEFLTYFQNEAQLEKSRLLSDRFSAERPKGSFSTLEIQRTEQGDSAMYLCASSESLTGDEQYFGPGTRLTVT.